This TCR beta chain was recovered during a study of blood T cell repertoires in COVID-19. The overall study: Acute and convalescent COVID-19 samples came from the United States, Italy and Spain. From T cells, B-cell-depleted T cells, or PBMCs came the material, which was cDNA or gDNA.

As originally analysed: Estimation of nucleated cell counts relied on the amplification of reference gene primers. Using immunoSEQ multiplex PCR, the repertoire was profiled, and TCRdb retains in-frame clones only, with some absent. The V and J calls and clone size are taken from that table; D and trimming were inferred from the DNA. The repertoire holds approximately 41,000 clones, with 75% to 90% as singletons. Source material: peripheral blood. The origin of this receptor is a man aged 50-59 years with active COVID-19.

CDR3 amino acids: CASSILRGKMADTQYF. The CDR3 DNA sequence: TGTGCCAGCAGTATTCTCAGGGGGAAGATGGCAGATACGCAGTATTTT. The gene calls are TRBV28 and TRBJ2-3; 7 nucleotides agree with TRBD1. Germline-derived CDR1 and CDR2 are MDHEN and SYDVKM. The CDR3 loop spans 16 amino acids. V trimming: 5 bases; J trimming: 4 bases; junction bases outside the gene matches: 12.